The 10 T cell receptor beta chains below come from one sample, sequenced in a study of cytomegalovirus exposure and HLA in healthy donors. Amplification used 60 Vbeta primers and 13 Jbeta primers. Method: immunoSEQ multiplex PCR; TCRdb's copy keeps in-frame clones and lacks some. This table has some 90,000 clones, around three quarters appearing once. Specimen: PBMCs. The receptor set was obtained from a man younger than 40 in good health and CMV-seronegative.

The genes are TRBV19 and TRBJ1-1, with TRBD1 matching 7 bases. Per germline, CDR1 LNHDA and CDR2 SQIVND (reference sequence). Unmatched junction bases numbered 4, after V lost 1 base and J lost 2 bases. This CDR3 has 15 residues. CDR3 protein: CASSIGGQLNTEAFF. The CDR3 coding sequence is TGTGCCAGTAGTATAGGGGGACAGTTAAACACTGAAGCTTTCTTT.

CDR3: CASMEDEGGIWYAAFF. DNA of the CDR3: TGTGCCAGCATGGAGGACGAAGGGGGAATATGGTACGCGGCTTTCTTT. The chain couples TRBV27 to TRBJ1-1; a possible D gene is TRBD1 (6 bases). Deletions cut 7 bases from V and 11 bases from J, with 29 bases between. The CDR3 runs to 16 residues. Germline assignment: CDR1 MNHEY and CDR2 SMNVEV (reference sequence).

This CDR3 reads CASITRVGGSPLHF. The CDR3 coding sequence is TGTGCCAGCATTACTAGGGTAGGGGGTTCACCCCTCCACTTT. V usage is TRBV6-1 and J usage is TRBJ1-6, with D possibly matching TRBD1 (6 bases). CDR3 length: 14 amino acids. The V gene's germline CDR1 is MNHNS and CDR2 SASEGT. V gave up 7 bases and J gave up 9 bases, with 16 bases separating them.

V usage is TRBV7-2 and J usage is TRBJ1-2, with D uncertain. Germline CDR1 SGHTA, CDR2 FQGNSA. The CDR3 contains 15 residues. V was pared by 6 bases and J by 2 bases, with 16 bases between. In DNA form, the CDR3 reads TGTGCCAGCAGTCCCGGTGCGGGGTCAAACTATGGCTACACCTTC. Translated, it gives CASSPGAGSNYGYTF. Based on the CDR3 plus reference TRBV7-2 and TRBJ1-2, the full variable domain is GAGVSQSPSNKVTEKGKDVELRCDPISGHTALYWYRQSLGQGLEFLIYFQGNSAPDKSGLPSDRFSAERTGGSVSTLTIQRTQQEDSAVYLCASSPGAGSNYGYTFGSGTRLTVV.

CDR3 in amino acids: CAINPSRSGVNYGYTF. The CDR3 DNA is TGTGCCATCAATCCATCCCGTTCGGGAGTTAACTATGGCTACACCTTC. The chain combines TRBV10-3 with TRBJ1-2; D gene uncertain. This CDR3 has 16 amino acids. Deletions cut 7 bases from V and 1 base from J, with 19 bases between. Germline V gene sequence: CDR1 ENHRY, CDR2 SYGVKD.

This clone appeared a few times. The chain recombines TRBV5-1 with TRBJ2-1; 7 bases match TRBD1. Germline CDR1 is SGHRS and CDR2 is YFSETQ. CDR3 length: 14 residues. The V segment lost 2 bases and the J segment 5 bases; nucleotides outside the gene matches: 4. The CDR3 coding sequence is TGCGCCAGCAGCTTAGGGGGCAGCCACAATGAGCAGTTCTTC. Amino acids: CASSLGGSHNEQFF.

The chain recombines TRBV11-3 with TRBJ2-3, with 9 positions matching TRBD2. The junction had 6 bases not matched to a gene; V was cut back by 2 bases and J by 3 bases. This CDR3 has 16 amino acids. The germline V gene has CDR1 SGHNT and CDR2 YENEEA. The CDR3 here is CASSLQSGGLTDTQYF. CDR3 DNA sequence: TGTGCCAGCAGCTTACAGAGCGGGGGGTTGACAGATACGCAGTATTTT.

The V call is TRBV5-1, the J call TRBJ2-3, with D perhaps matching TRBD2 (5 bases). Germline lookup yields CDR1 SGHRS and CDR2 YFSETQ. The CDR3 extends over 14 amino acids. Between the trimmed V and J ends, which lost 0 bases and 6 bases, there was a span of 11 bases. The chain's CDR3 is CASSLGAGGDTQYF. The CDR3, as DNA: TGCGCCAGCAGCTTGGGGGCGGGCGGGGATACGCAGTATTTT.

Here the CDR3 reads CAISEDAGTGISYEQYV. In DNA, the CDR3 is TGTGCCATCAGTGAGGACGCCGGGACAGGGATAAGCTACGAGCAGTACGTC. The rearrangement uses TRBV10-3 and TRBJ2-7, with TRBD1 identical over 9 bases. CDR3 length: 17 residues. Trimming cost V 2 bases and J 3 bases; bases outside gene matches: 11. Per germline, CDR1 ENHRY and CDR2 SYGVKD.

V is TRBV12-5 and J is TRBJ2-3, with 12 bases that match TRBD2. The trim removed 4 bases at V and 0 bases at J, leaving 8 bases unmatched. Germline V gene data show CDR1 as LGHNT and CDR2 as FRNRAP. This CDR3 is built from 18 residues. The CDR3 loop reads CASGSPPGLAGSTDTQYF. The DNA for the CDR3 is TGTGCTAGTGGTTCCCCTCCCGGACTAGCGGGAAGCACAGATACGCAGTATTTT.